These 21 T cell receptor beta chains originate from one sample sequenced in a study of blood T cell repertoires in COVID-19. The method was immunoSEQ multiplex PCR; TCRdb's version includes in-frame clones alone and lacks a portion of them. Here the sample spans 45,000 to 60,000 clones, more than 80% being singletons. Sequenced sample: peripheral blood. These receptors came from a human donor in a cohort sampled during active COVID-19.

CDR3 nucleotides: TGTGCCAGCAGCTTAGATTACGGTCAAGAGACCCAGTACTTC. Its protein product is CASSLDYGQETQYF. V gene TRBV11-2 combines with J gene TRBJ2-5; no clear D. The V end lost 0 bases, the J end lost 2 bases, and 7 bases lay between the germline ends. Per germline, CDR1 SGHAT and CDR2 FQNNGV. There are 14 residues in the CDR3.

The V call is TRBV3-1 (or the pseudogene TRBV3-2), the J call TRBJ1-2; D remains ambiguous. CDR1 is LGHDT and CDR2 is YNNKEL in the germline V gene (reference sequence). V was trimmed by 4 bases and J by 8 bases, leaving 14 bases between them. CDR3 length equals 13 residues. The CDR3 nucleotides read TGTGCCAGCAGCCCCTGGACTGACCTCGGCTACACCTTC. Translation: CASSPWTDLGYTF.

This clone occurred a few times. The genes are TRBV5-4 and TRBJ2-5, with TRBD1 identical over 9 bases. CDR3 length equals 17 residues. Germline CDR1 SGHNT, CDR2 YYREEE (reference sequence). The V gene end was trimmed by 6 bases and the J gene end by 0 bases; junction bases not matched to a gene: 12. The CDR3 coding sequence is TGTGCCAGCAATCGGCATCCGGGGACAGGGTACCAAGAGACCCAGTACTTC. Its protein is CASNRHPGTGYQETQYF.

This chain's CDR3 is CASQSTGYSEAFF. The CDR3 DNA sequence: TGTGCCAGCCAGTCGACAGGTTACTCTGAAGCTTTCTTT. The V call is TRBV19, the J call TRBJ1-1; D is possibly TRBD1 (6 bases). The ends were cut back, 9 bases at V and 6 bases at J, with 17 bases in the middle. This CDR3 has 13 residues. Germline V gives CDR1 LNHDA, CDR2 SQIVND (reference sequence).

This chain connects TRBV18 to TRBJ2-6; possible D gene TRBD1, 5 bases. Germline assignment: CDR1 KGHSH and CDR2 LQKENI. This CDR3 contains 17 residues. The V end was cut by 3 bases, the J end by 0 bases, with 12 bases between. CDR3 bases: TGTGCCAGCTCACCTTCCGGACAAAACTCTGGGGCCAACGTCCTGACTTTC. This sequence encodes CASSPSGQNSGANVLTF.

The gene calls are TRBV27 and TRBJ2-2, with 9 nucleotides matching TRBD2. The CDR3 covers 16 residues. Germline V gene lookup returns CDR1 MNHEY and CDR2 SMNVEV (reference sequence). With V trimmed by 6 bases and J by 8 bases, 13 bases remained unmatched. The CDR3: CASRAKGLASSGELFF. The CDR3 bases are TGTGCCAGCAGGGCCAAGGGACTAGCTTCGTCTGGGGAGCTGTTTTTT.

This clone was seen only once. J is TRBJ1-3 and V is TRBV7-2, with TRBD1 matching over 8 bases. This CDR3 is 17 amino acids long. Germline V lookup: CDR1 SGHTA, CDR2 FQGNSA. The V segment lost 3 bases and the J segment 3 bases; nucleotides outside the gene matches: 10. CDR3 in DNA: TGTGCCAGCAGCTTTTCCCTCAGGGGGCGCTTTGGAAACACCATATATTTT. Its protein is CASSFSLRGRFGNTIYF.

The V and J genes are TRBV9 and TRBJ2-1; 13 bases fit TRBD2. CDR1 and CDR2 from the germline V gene are SGDLS and YYNGEE. The CDR3 contains 19 residues. V was clipped by 4 bases and J by 0 bases; unmatched bases: 10. Here the CDR3 DNA reads TGTGCCAGCAGCCTTTTGACTAGCGGGAGGACTAGCTCCTACAATGAGCAGTTCTTC. Translation gives CASSLLTSGRTSSYNEQFF.

The chain is built from TRBV19 and TRBJ2-3, with 8 bases fitting TRBD2. The germline gives CDR1 LNHDA, CDR2 SQIVND (reference sequence). CDR3 length: 15 amino acids. With V trimmed by 1 base and J by 3 bases, 3 bases remained unmatched. For the CDR3, the DNA is TGTGCCAGTAGTATAGTGCGGGGGGCAACAGATACGCAGTATTTT. Protein: CASSIVRGATDTQYF.

The chain joins TRBV27 to TRBJ1-1; D gene uncertain. The V gene's germline CDR1 is MNHEY and CDR2 SMNVEV (reference sequence). CDR3 length equals 13 residues. V was shortened by 1 base and J by 3 bases, with 6 bases between the two germline ends. The CDR3 reads CASSLWRYTEAFF. CDR3 coding DNA: TGTGCCAGCAGTTTATGGAGGTACACTGAAGCTTTCTTT.

This rearrangement joins TRBV6-5 to TRBJ1-6; 7 nucleotides align to TRBD1. The V and J ends lost 8 bases and 7 bases, in that order; junction bases with no gene match: 8. Germline CDR1 is MNHEY and CDR2 is SVGAGI. The CDR3 runs 14 residues. This CDR3 reads CASGAGTENSPLHF. As DNA, the CDR3 is TGTGCCAGCGGGGCCGGGACAGAAAATTCACCCCTCCACTTT.

The rearrangement links TRBV13 to TRBJ2-3; 10 bases map to TRBD2. J gave up 2 bases and V 1 base, and 6 bases lay outside the gene matches. This CDR3 contains 17 residues. The germline gives CDR1 PRHDT, CDR2 FYEKMQ (reference sequence). The CDR3 spells CASSLEGSGGPTDTQYF. CDR3 bases: TGTGCCAGCAGCTTAGAGGGTAGCGGGGGGCCCACAGATACGCAGTATTTT. The full variable domain, completed using reference TRBV13 and TRBJ2-3, is AAGVIQSPRHLIKEKRETATLKCYPIPRHDTVYWYQQGPGQDPQFLISFYEKMQSDKGSIPDRFSAQQFSDYHSELNMSSLELGDSALYFCASSLEGSGGPTDTQYFGPGTRLTVL.

This rearrangement joins TRBV5-4 to TRBJ1-6; TRBD1 agrees at 10 bases. This CDR3 is 15 amino acids long. CDR1 is SGHNT and CDR2 is YYREEE in the germline V gene (reference sequence). The trim removed 6 bases at V and 10 bases at J, leaving 10 bases unmatched. CDR3 DNA sequence: TGTGCCAGCAACCCTCCTGGGGACAGGGGCTCACCCCTCCACTTT. This gives the protein CASNPPGDRGSPLHF.

This clone has just a few counts. The rearrangement uses TRBV6-5 and TRBJ1-6; 9 bases align to TRBD1. The CDR3 has 14 residues. The germline gives CDR1 MNHEY, CDR2 SVGAGI. V lost 6 bases and J lost 7; bases outside the gene matches: 4. CDR3 sequence reads: CASSTGQGNSPLHF. In nucleotides, the CDR3 is TGTGCCAGCAGCACCGGACAGGGGAATTCACCCCTCCACTTT.

The rearrangement links TRBV4-3 to TRBJ2-1, with 11 bases fitting TRBD2. Trimming removed 1 base from V and 6 bases from J; junction bases left unmatched: 14. The CDR3 extends over 19 amino acids. Germline values: CDR1 LGHNA, CDR2 YSLEER. CDR3 amino acids: CASSQVLLAGGPGGNEQFF. The CDR3 region has the DNA TGCGCCAGCAGCCAAGTTTTGCTAGCGGGAGGCCCGGGCGGCAATGAGCAGTTCTTC.

This clone appeared a single time. The chain links TRBV4-3 to TRBJ1-5, with D uncertain. CDR3 size: 13 residues. CDR1 and CDR2 from the germline V gene are LGHNA and YSLEER. Trimming stripped 1 base from V and 12 bases from J, with 13 bases between. CDR3 DNA: TGCGCCAGCAGCCAAGGGAGTGGGCGGGTCCAGCATTTT. The encoded protein is CASSQGSGRVQHF.

The rearrangement uses TRBV28 and TRBJ2-1; the D is unclear. This CDR3 comprises 14 residues. Germline assignment: CDR1 MDHEN and CDR2 SYDVKM. Between the trimmed V and J ends, which lost 8 bases and 2 bases, there was a span of 13 bases. This CDR3 reads CASVANYPYNEQFF. The CDR3 bases are TGTGCCAGCGTGGCCAATTACCCCTACAATGAGCAGTTCTTC.

The rearrangement links TRBV5-1 to TRBJ1-4, with TRBD1 matching over 7 bases. V shed 4 bases and J 0 bases; nucleotides not matched to a gene: 6. This CDR3 region has 16 residues. Looked up from germline, CDR1 is SGHRS and CDR2 is YFSETQ. CDR3 loop: CASSNDRVATNEKLFF. Written as DNA, the CDR3 is TGCGCCAGCAGCAACGACAGGGTGGCAACTAATGAAAAACTGTTTTTT.

The chain carries TRBV18 and TRBJ2-5; a possible D gene is TRBD2 (6 bases). Germline CDR1 and CDR2: KGHSH and LQKENI. Trimming cost V 6 bases and J 5 bases, with 10 bases left between them. This CDR3 contains 12 residues. The DNA for the CDR3 is TGTGCCAGCTCTCGGGCGGGGGAGACCCAGTACTTC. It specifies CASSRAGETQYF.

This sequence joins TRBV4-1 and TRBJ1-1, with D unclear. Trimming removed 4 bases from V and 3 bases from J, with 9 bases in between. The CDR3 sequence is 13 residues long. CDR1 and CDR2 from the germline V gene are MGHRA and YSYEKL. CDR3 sequence: CASSLQVYTEAFF. The CDR3 region has the DNA TGCGCCAGCAGCCTCCAGGTCTACACTGAAGCTTTCTTT.

The rearrangement uses TRBV28 and TRBJ1-1; tentatively, D is TRBD1 (6 bases). V was trimmed by 7 bases and J by 11 bases, leaving 17 bases between them. Looked up from germline, CDR1 is MDHEN and CDR2 is SYDVKM. This CDR3 contains 12 residues. The CDR3 DNA reads as TGTGCCAGCACCCTACCAGGGGTGATTGCTTTCTTT. Amino acid sequence: CASTLPGVIAFF.